The 28 T cell receptor beta chains given below trace back to one sample, sequenced in a study of T cells in Graves' hyperthyroidism and ophthalmopathy. RNA transcripts yielded amplified TCR beta CDR3 regions. First-round RT-PCR of the TCR CDR3 relied on the HTBI primer set. TCRdb passed the multiplex PCR reads through MiXCR, listing each CDR3 protein once. The sample lists over 500,000 distinct CDR3 sequences, approximately 17% seen once, with roughly 15% in the top ten. The specimen sequenced was blood. The receptors originated from a woman aged 18 to 35 with Graves' ophthalmopathy.

Note on this clonotype: One base away lies a much larger clone, so this may be a sequencing read error. V and J are TRBV30 and TRBJ1-2, with TRBD1 matching over 10 bases. CDR3 length: 14 residues. The germline gives CDR1 GTSNPN, CDR2 SVGIG (reference sequence). V lost 2 bases, J lost 7 bases, and 7 bases stayed unmatched. CDR3 in DNA: TGTGCCTGGAGTCGGGACAGGGGCATCTGTGGCTACACCTTC. Its protein product is CAWSRDRGICGYTF.

This clonotype was detected ten times or more. This chain uses TRBV11-2 with TRBJ2-3; tentatively, D is TRBD1 (6 bases). CDR3 length: 17 residues. Between the trimmed V and J ends, which lost 1 base and 0 bases, there was a span of 14 bases. CDR1 and CDR2 from the germline V gene are SGHAT and FQNNGV. The CDR3 DNA reads TGTGCCAGCAGCTTAGGGGACCTCAGGGGTAGCACAGATACGCAGTATTTT. Amino acids: CASSLGDLRGSTDTQYF.

The chain recombines TRBV7-6 with TRBJ2-5, with D possibly TRBD1 on 6 matching bases. V gave up 5 bases and J gave up 1 base, with 11 bases separating them. The CDR3 loop spans 14 amino acids. The germline gives CDR1 SGHVS, CDR2 FNYEAQ. The CDR3 DNA is TGTGCCAGCAGCCTAGGACAGACCCAAGAGACCCAGTACTTC. Its protein is CASSLGQTQETQYF. Based on the CDR3 plus reference TRBV7-6 and TRBJ2-5, the full variable domain is GAGVSQSPRYKVTKRGQDVALRCDPISGHVSLYWYRQALGQGPEFLTYFNYEAQQDKSGLPNDRFSAERPEGSISTLTIQRTEQRDSAMYRCASSLGQTQETQYFGPGTRLLVL.

This sequence joins TRBV6-9 and TRBJ1-1; D ambiguous. The germline gives CDR1 MNHGY, CDR2 SVAAGI. V was pared by 3 bases and J by 1 base, with 9 bases between. The CDR3 covers 14 residues. The DNA for the CDR3 is TGTGCCAGCAGTTACCAGCAAGCGAACACTGAAGCTTTCTTT. Protein product: CASSYQQANTEAFF.

In its sample, this clonotype was seen many times. The CDR3 DNA follows: TGTGCCAGCAGCGTACTAGCGGGAGGGCCTTGTCAAGAGACCCAGTACTTC. As protein: CASSVLAGGPCQETQYF. This sequence joins TRBV9 and TRBJ2-5, with 12 bases that match TRBD2. Germline V gives CDR1 SGDLS, CDR2 YYNGEE. The trim removed 1 base at V and 2 bases at J, leaving 6 bases unmatched. This CDR3 is built from 17 residues.

The CDR3 bases are TGCAGTGCTAAGAAGGTTGGAGGGGCCAGCAATCAGCCCCAGCATTTT. It yields the protein CSAKKVGGASNQPQHF. This chain uses TRBV20-1 with TRBJ1-5, with D perhaps matching TRBD1 (5 bases). V lost 4 bases and J lost 1, with 17 bases in between. CDR3 length equals 16 residues. Per germline, CDR1 DFQATT and CDR2 SNEGSKA (reference sequence).

CDR3 nucleotide sequence: TGCAGTGCTAGAGGGCTAGCGGGAACCCGAAACACCGGGGAGCTGTTTTTT. Encoded protein: CSARGLAGTRNTGELFF. The chain recombines TRBV20-1 with TRBJ2-2, with 9 positions matching TRBD2. Germline CDR1 is DFQATT and CDR2 is SNEGSKA (reference sequence). The CDR3 covers 17 residues. The V segment lost 1 base and the J segment 2 bases; nucleotides outside the gene matches: 8.

The sample holds many counts of this clonotype. CDR3 nucleotides: TGTGCCAGCAAGACCCAGGGGGCGAGTTATGGCTACACCTTC. Translated, it gives CASKTQGASYGYTF. The chain combines TRBV28 with TRBJ1-2; 8 bases align to TRBD1. Germline CDR1 reads MDHEN; CDR2 reads SYDVKM. This CDR3 is 14 amino acids long. Trimming removed 7 bases from V and 5 bases from J; junction bases left unmatched: 9.

This clonotype came up a few times. The chain uses TRBV9 and TRBJ2-2, with D tentatively TRBD2 (6 bases). V was clipped by 0 bases and J by 0 bases, with 9 bases between them. CDR3 length: 16 residues. CDR1 and CDR2 (germline): SGDLS, YYNGEE. CDR3 residues: CASSVDGGANTGELFF. The CDR3 DNA reads TGTGCCAGCAGCGTAGACGGCGGGGCGAACACCGGGGAGCTGTTTTTT.

Concerning this clonotype: Being one base from a much bigger clone, this may be a read error. The CDR3 nucleotides are TGTACCTGGAACAGACTAGCGGACGAGCAGTTCTTC. This gives the protein CTWNRLADEQFF. The J gene is TRBJ2-7, the V gene TRBV30, with 9 bases fitting TRBD2. The DNA end lines up better with TRBJ2-1; the J call may be wrong. The CDR3 covers 12 residues. Germline V gives CDR1 GTSNPN, CDR2 SVGIG (reference sequence).

The CDR3 DNA sequence: TGTGCCAGCAGGGCGACCGGGACAGATACCTCCTACGAGCAGTACTTC. Amino acids: CASRATGTDTSYEQYF. The chain combines TRBV2 with TRBJ2-7; TRBD1 aligns across 7 bases. CDR1 SNHLY and CDR2 FYNNEI come from the germline V gene. This CDR3 is 16 amino acids long. V lost 6 bases and J lost 0; bases outside the gene matches: 11. The full variable domain, in which reference TRBV2 and TRBJ2-7 provide the parts outside the CDR3, is EPEVTQTPSHQVTQMGQEVILRCVPISNHLYFYWYRQILGQKVEFLVSFYNNEISEKSEIFDDQFSVERPDGSNFTLKIRSTKLEDSAMYFCASRATGTDTSYEQYFGPGTRLTVT.

The chain carries TRBV12-3 or TRBV12-4 and TRBJ2-7, with D perhaps TRBD1 (6 bases). This CDR3 region has 13 residues. Deletions cut 3 bases from V and 1 base from J, with 7 bases between. The chain's CDR3 is CASSFQGSYEQYF. In DNA, the CDR3 is TGTGCCAGCAGTTTCCAGGGGTCCTACGAGCAGTACTTC.

Details on this clonotype: At one end, the junction sequence differs from germline, possibly due to a read error. The chain combines TRBV28 with TRBJ2-7; TRBD1 might be the D (5 bases). The CDR3 covers 16 residues. CDR1 MDHEN and CDR2 SYDVKM come from the germline V gene. For the CDR3, the DNA is TGTGCCAACAGTTTATTCGCGCTCCAGGGCTCCTACGAGCAGTACTTC. Translation: CANSLFALQGSYEQYF.

This clonotype was seen more than once but under ten times. The V call is TRBV28, the J call TRBJ1-6, with TRBD1 identical over 8 bases. The V gene's germline CDR1 is MDHEN and CDR2 SYDVKM. Trimming cost V 1 base and J 2 bases; bases outside gene matches: 4. The CDR3 runs to 17 residues. DNA of the CDR3: TGTGCCAGCAGTTTATATAGGACAGGGCCCTATAATTCACCCCTCCACTTT. It translates to CASSLYRTGPYNSPLHF.

The rearrangement links TRBV7-9 to TRBJ2-2, with D possibly being TRBD2 (7 bases). This CDR3 is 17 amino acids long. The V end was cut by 7 bases, the J end by 0 bases, with 18 bases between. Germline loops: CDR1 SEHNR, CDR2 FQNEAQ (reference sequence). The CDR3 sequence is CASIPGSGGANTGELFF. In DNA form, the CDR3 reads TGTGCCAGCATCCCAGGTTCGGGGGGCGCGAACACCGGGGAGCTGTTTTTT.

This clonotype was recorded many times. The genes are TRBV9 and TRBJ2-7; possibly TRBD1 for D (5 bases). Germline V gene lookup returns CDR1 SGDLS and CDR2 YYNGEE. Trimming removed 5 bases from V and 7 bases from J, with 19 bases in between. This CDR3 region has 14 residues. The CDR3 protein is CASSGASSLGEQYF. The CDR3 DNA is TGTGCCAGCAGTGGGGCCTCGTCCTTGGGGGAGCAGTACTTC.

In its sample, this clonotype was seen a few times. This chain links TRBV7-2 with TRBJ2-3; D remains ambiguous. Germline assignment: CDR1 SGHTA and CDR2 FQGNSA. The CDR3 runs 15 residues. The V end lost 4 bases, the J end lost 0 bases, and 11 bases lay between the germline ends. The CDR3 region is CASSSLTTSTDTQYF. CDR3 sequence (DNA): TGTGCCAGCAGCTCCCTAACTACTAGCACAGATACGCAGTATTTT. Looking up the rest from reference TRBV7-2 and TRBJ2-3 gives the full variable domain: GAGVSQSPSNKVTEKGKDVELRCDPISGHTALYWYRQSLGQGLEFLIYFQGNSAPDKSGLPSDRFSAERTGGSVSTLTIQRTQQEDSAVYLCASSSLTTSTDTQYFGPGTRLTVL.

The chain recombines TRBV2 with TRBJ1-3; no firm D call. V was trimmed by 7 bases and J by 1 base, leaving 2 bases between them. The germline CDR1 and CDR2 sequences are SNHLY and FYNNEI. The CDR3 runs to 11 residues. In DNA, the CDR3 is TGTGCCAGCAAATCTGGAAACACCATATATTTT. Protein product: CASKSGNTIYF.

This clonotype was observed many times. The genes are TRBV9 and TRBJ1-6; the match to TRBD1 covers 11 bases. The J segment lost 9 bases and the V segment lost 4 bases, leaving 3 bases of the junction unmatched. This CDR3 has 14 residues. Germline V gene sequence: CDR1 SGDLS, CDR2 YYNGEE. The CDR3 loop is CASSRDRGFSPLHF. Written as DNA, the CDR3 is TGTGCCAGCAGCCGGGACAGGGGGTTTTCACCCCTCCACTTT. Full variable domain (outside the CDR3, taken from reference TRBV9 and TRBJ1-6): DSGVTQTPKHLITATGQRVTLRCSPRSGDLSVYWYQQSLDQGLQFLIQYYNGEERAKGNILERFSAQQFPDLHSELNLSSLELGDSALYFCASSRDRGFSPLHFGNGTRLTVT.

The genes are TRBV7-8 and TRBJ1-6; no firm D call. Trimming took 5 bases from V and 9 from J, leaving 17 bases between them. Germline V gene lookup returns CDR1 SGHVS and CDR2 FQNEAQ. The CDR3 is 15 residues long. Written as DNA, the CDR3 is TGTGCCAGCAGCCCCCCGGCCCGCTTAAGTTCACCCCTCCACTTT. This sequence encodes CASSPPARLSSPLHF.

This clonotype was counted between two and nine times. The rearrangement links TRBV29-1 to TRBJ1-2; D might be TRBD1 (6 bases). The V gene lost 3 bases and the J gene lost 8 bases, with 13 bases spanning the gap. The CDR3 contains 12 residues. CDR1 is SQVTM and CDR2 is ANQGSEA in the germline V gene. The CDR3 region is CSVEGAGRGYTF. CDR3 sequence (DNA): TGCAGCGTTGAGGGGGCGGGGCGCGGCTACACCTTC.

This clonotype came up many times. This chain connects TRBV4-2 to TRBJ2-1; D unresolved. V dropped 3 bases and J dropped 4 bases, with 28 bases sitting between them. This CDR3 is 20 amino acids long. From germline, CDR1 is LGHNA and CDR2 YNFKEQ. In nucleotides, the CDR3 is TGTGCCAGCAGCCACACGTTAGCCCATTTTGTCCACACCGGATACAATGAGCAGTTCTTC. Protein sequence: CASSHTLAHFVHTGYNEQFF.

In its sample, this clonotype was seen a few times. The V gene is TRBV27, the J gene TRBJ2-6; 9 bases fit TRBD2. The CDR3 totals 21 residues. With 2 bases clipped from V and 0 bases from J, the junction kept 14 bases outside the gene matches. Germline CDR1 reads MNHEY; CDR2 reads SMNVEV (reference sequence). The CDR3 sequence: CASSLKSPFSGGSSGANVLTF. CDR3 nucleotides: TGTGCCAGCAGTTTAAAGTCTCCCTTTAGCGGGGGATCCTCTGGGGCCAACGTCCTGACTTTC.

This clonotype was counted ten times or more. The V gene is TRBV20-1, the J gene TRBJ2-3, with D maybe TRBD2 (6 bases). The CDR3 consists of 15 residues. Germline-derived CDR1 and CDR2 are DFQATT and SNEGSKA (reference sequence). Trimming removed 0 bases at V and 2 bases at J, with 12 bases between. CDR3 sequence: CSARDYGGFTDTQYF. DNA of the CDR3: TGCAGTGCTAGAGATTACGGGGGATTCACAGATACGCAGTATTTT.

Remarks on this clonotype: At one of its ends the junction is not consistent with the germline gene, which may arise from a read error. The chain is built from TRBV10-3 and TRBJ2-2; 9 bases are a match to TRBD1. This CDR3 comprises 18 residues. CDR1 and CDR2 from the germline V gene are ENHRY and SYGVKD. CDR3 loop: CTISESDPDRGLPGELFF. The CDR3 DNA follows: TGTACCATCAGTGAGTCGGATCCGGACAGGGGACTCCCCGGGGAGCTGTTTTTT.

This clonotype was recorded many times. The chain combines TRBV28 with TRBJ2-7; 9 bases agree with TRBD2. Per the germline V gene, CDR1 is MDHEN and CDR2 is SYDVKM. Losses at the gene ends were 8 bases for V and 4 bases for J; bases not matched to a gene: 9. This CDR3 comprises 14 residues. The CDR3 spells CASVFSGGPYEQYF. The CDR3 DNA follows: TGTGCCAGCGTCTTTAGCGGGGGCCCATACGAGCAGTACTTC.

The table lists this clonotype with a few counts. V gene TRBV4-1 combines with J gene TRBJ1-2; D gene uncertain. The CDR3 covers 16 residues. CDR1 and CDR2 (germline): MGHRA, YSYEKL. V lost 0 bases and J lost 0, with 11 bases in between. DNA of the CDR3: TGCGCCAGCAGCCAAGAAAGGGCAGGTCCTAACTATGGCTACACCTTC. Its translation: CASSQERAGPNYGYTF.

This clonotype showed up many times. The chain uses TRBV27 and TRBJ1-1, with D perhaps TRBD1 (5 bases). Trimming removed 3 bases from V and 0 bases from J, with 14 bases in between. Per germline, CDR1 MNHEY and CDR2 SMNVEV (reference sequence). This CDR3 region has 16 residues. The CDR3 coding sequence is TGTGCCAGCAGTTTCGGTGGGGCCGAGATGAACACTGAAGCTTTCTTT. Protein: CASSFGGAEMNTEAFF.